These 2 T cell receptor beta chains originate from one sample sequenced in a study of graft-versus-host responses after intestinal transplantation (dated by TCRdb to the early 2020s). Libraries were constructed by the immunoSEQ multiplex PCR assay. TCRdb re-hosts the immuneACCESS table, in-frame sequences only. Its copies lack some clones; in the studies checked, an unresolved V gene accounts for under half of them, and the cause for the rest is not known. This sample gives 43,000 or so clones in total; about 95% of them show up just once. More than 1.5% of the sample rests with the top ten. Specimen: PBMCs, collected about 350 days after intestinal transplant. These receptor sequences come from a human patient who received an intestinal transplant, so some T cells may come from the graft donor.

The chain links TRBV5-1 to TRBJ2-7; TRBD2 matches at 7 bases. The CDR3 spans 14 residues. Germline V gene data show CDR1 as SGHRS and CDR2 as YFSETQ. The J segment lost 3 bases and the V segment lost 5 bases, leaving 8 bases of the junction unmatched. The CDR3 nucleotides read TGCGCCAGCAGTCGGAGCGGACTAGTCTACGAGCAGTACTTC. Amino acids: CASSRSGLVYEQYF. The whole variable domain, remainder taken from reference TRBV5-1 and TRBJ2-7, is KAGVTQTPRYLIKTRGQQVTLSCSPISGHRSVSWYQQTPGQGLQFLFEYFSETQRNKGNFPGRFSGRQFSNSRSEMNVSTLELGDSALYLCASSRSGLVYEQYFGPGTRLTVT.

The V gene is TRBV27, the J gene TRBJ2-5; the D is unclear. V was cut by 8 bases and J by 1 base, with 11 bases left in between. The CDR3 runs 13 residues. Germline V gene data show CDR1 as MNHEY and CDR2 as SMNVEV (reference sequence). CDR3 in amino acids: CASAGQSQETQYF. CDR3 bases: TGTGCCAGCGCCGGGCAGTCCCAAGAGACCCAGTACTTC.